This paragraph covers one TCR beta chain sequence. Within the sample, other DNA sequences also encode this same CDR3. The record originates from a study of technical replicates of blood from several donors. Germline loops: CDR1 KGHSH, CDR2 LQKENI. V was shortened by 3 bases and J by 0 bases, with 5 bases between the two germline ends. The CDR3 contains 13 residues. Assay used: immunoSEQ multiplex PCR; TCRdb lists only in-frame clones, some missing. The sample carries tens of thousands of clones, more than 85% recorded once. This sequence joins TRBV18 and TRBJ1-1; D remains unclear. The receptor was isolated from a human donor in good health. The sample was T cells isolated from PBMCs. This CDR3 reads CASSPSVNTEAFF. The CDR3 DNA reads TGTGCCAGCTCACCTTCAGTGAACACTGAAGCTTTCTTT.